These 10 T cell receptor beta chains share one sample of origin, sequenced in a study of blood T cell repertoires in COVID-19. Repertoires were generated with immunoSEQ multiplex PCR, while TCRdb's copy carries only in-frame clones and drops some. This table holds 30,000 to 40,000 clones, just over 85% found once. The sample taken for sequencing was peripheral blood. The receptors shown here come from a woman older than 75 with active or convalescent COVID-19.

The chain has TRBV9 and TRBJ2-7, with 7 nucleotides matching TRBD2. V dropped 0 bases and J dropped 2; count of bases not matched to a gene: 5. Germline assignment: CDR1 SGDLS and CDR2 YYNGEE. The CDR3 has 15 amino acids. The CDR3 here is CASSVEGGPTYEQYF. CDR3 coding DNA: TGTGCCAGCAGCGTAGAGGGAGGGCCTACCTACGAGCAGTACTTC.

The chain carries TRBV7-3 and TRBJ2-6; maybe TRBD2 (6 bases). Germline lookup yields CDR1 SGHTA and CDR2 FQGTGA. This CDR3 is 18 amino acids long. The germline V and J ends were trimmed by 5 bases and 2 bases, with 19 bases remaining between them. In DNA form, the CDR3 reads TGTGCCAGCAGCCCGTGGGACTTTAAAGCCACTGGGGCCAACGTCCTGACTTTC. Its translation is CASSPWDFKATGANVLTF.

CDR3 loop: CASSQETGTSGKSAKNIQYF. The CDR3 DNA reads TGTGCCAGCAGCCAAGAGACGGGGACTAGCGGGAAGTCGGCCAAAAACATTCAGTACTTC. The chain carries TRBV4-2 and TRBJ2-4, with TRBD2 matching over 13 bases. The V segment lost 0 bases and the J segment 1 base; nucleotides outside the gene matches: 9. Germline V gene data show CDR1 as LGHNA and CDR2 as YNFKEQ. CDR3 length: 20 residues.

The chain uses TRBV18 and TRBJ2-7; maybe TRBD2 (5 bases). The CDR3 is 10 residues long. V was clipped by 8 bases and J by 5 bases, with 7 bases between them. Germline V CDR1 and CDR2: KGHSH, LQKENI. The CDR3 DNA reads TGTGCCAGCAGAGGGAACGAGCAGTACTTC. This translates into CASRGNEQYF.

The V and J genes are TRBV24-1 and TRBJ1-1; D is perhaps TRBD1 (5 bases). The germline gives CDR1 KGHDR, CDR2 SFDVKD. The V end lost 1 base, the J end lost 4 bases, and 9 bases lay between the germline ends. This CDR3 has 14 residues. Here the CDR3 reads CATSDFGRATEAFF. CDR3 sequence (DNA): TGTGCCACCAGTGATTTCGGCAGGGCCACTGAAGCTTTCTTT.

The chain uses TRBV6-2 or TRBV6-3 and TRBJ1-1, with TRBD1 matching over 10 bases. The CDR3 contains 17 residues. Losses at the gene ends were 1 base for V and 4 bases for J; bases not matched to a gene: 9. Germline V lookup: CDR1 MNHEY, CDR2 SVGEGT. The CDR3 region is CASSYLLDRGSVTEAFF. In nucleotides, the CDR3 is TGTGCCAGCAGTTACTTATTGGACAGGGGGTCGGTCACTGAAGCTTTCTTT.

The chain links TRBV10-3 to TRBJ1-1; possible D gene TRBD1, 5 bases. V lost 6 bases and J lost 5, with 13 bases in between. The CDR3 runs 13 residues. Germline CDR1 and CDR2: ENHRY and SYGVKD. CDR3 coding DNA: TGTGCCATCAGGAAAACCCGGGGGACTGAAGCTTTCTTT. Translation gives CAIRKTRGTEAFF.

The rearrangement links TRBV5-4 to TRBJ1-2; 7 bases line up with TRBD1. This CDR3 is 14 amino acids long. Looked up from germline, CDR1 is SGHNT and CDR2 is YYREEE (reference sequence). The J segment lost 3 bases and the V segment lost 4 bases, leaving 6 bases of the junction unmatched. The CDR3 region is CASSLPGQYYGYTF. CDR3 nucleotide sequence: TGTGCCAGCAGCCTTCCGGGACAGTACTATGGCTACACCTTC.

CDR3 nucleotide sequence: TGTGCCAGCAGTCCCCCTCTGATTCGAATAGGGACAGGGGGCAACACTGAAGCTTTCTTT. Translated: CASSPPLIRIGTGGNTEAFF. The genes are TRBV28 and TRBJ1-1; 12 positions agree with TRBD1. Germline CDR1 is MDHEN and CDR2 is SYDVKM. This CDR3 is built from 20 residues. After removal of 5 bases from V and 2 bases from J, the junction contained 18 bases not matched to a gene. Full variable domain (outside the CDR3, taken from reference TRBV28 and TRBJ1-1): DVKVTQSSRYLVKRTGEKVFLECVQDMDHENMFWYRQDPGLGLRLIYFSYDVKMKEKGDIPEGYSVSREKKERFSLILESASTNQTSMYLCASSPPLIRIGTGGNTEAFFGQGTRLTVV.

This chain joins TRBV30 and TRBJ2-7; 12 nucleotides agree with TRBD2. V shed 5 bases, J shed 5 bases, and the junction held 10 bases outside the gene matches. This CDR3 has 15 residues. Germline V gives CDR1 GTSNPN, CDR2 SVGIG (reference sequence). Here the CDR3 DNA reads TGTGCCTGGGGCCCCGGACTAGCGGGGTTGCACGAGCAGTACTTC. Translation: CAWGPGLAGLHEQYF.